These 30 T cell receptor beta chains originate from one sample sequenced in a study of T cell responses to AZD1222 COVID-19 vaccine. The protocol was immunoSEQ multiplex PCR, while the TCRdb copy is restricted to in-frame clones and leaves out a portion. The sample has about 99,000 clones, roughly 90% seen once. Sequences were derived from peripheral blood, sampled on day 0 of AZD1222 vaccination. The origin of the receptors is an adult in good health.

CDR3 in amino acids: CASSPWDRGRDGYTF. The CDR3 DNA reads TGTGCCAGTAGTCCCTGGGACAGGGGGCGTGACGGCTACACCTTC. This rearrangement joins TRBV19 to TRBJ1-2; TRBD1 matches at 12 bases. J gave up 8 bases and V 5 bases, and 9 bases lay outside the gene matches. The germline V gene encodes CDR1 LNHDA and CDR2 SQIVND (reference sequence). This CDR3 is built from 15 residues. Filled out from reference TRBV19 and TRBJ1-2, the complete variable domain reads DGGITQSPKYLFRKEGQNVTLSCEQNLNHDAMYWYRQDPGQGLRLIYYSQIVNDFQKGDIAEGYSVSREKKESFPLTVTSAQKNPTAFYLCASSPWDRGRDGYTFGSGTRLTVV.

The V gene is TRBV7-9, the J gene TRBJ2-1, with D perhaps TRBD1 (6 bases). Germline V gene data show CDR1 as SEHNR and CDR2 as FQNEAQ (reference sequence). The CDR3 is 17 amino acids. V lost 2 bases and J lost 6, with 20 bases in between. The CDR3 nucleotides are TGTGCCAGCAGCTTATTTATTGGGGGCTGGAATCCCAATGAGCAGTTCTTC. Its translation is CASSLFIGGWNPNEQFF.

The chain has TRBV12-5 and TRBJ2-3, with TRBD1 as a possible D gene (6 bases). Germline-derived CDR1 and CDR2 are LGHNT and FRNRAP. The CDR3 has 14 amino acids. Trimming took 1 base from V and 2 from J, leaving 7 bases between them. The CDR3 region is CASGLAGVTDTQYF. The CDR3 nucleotides are TGTGCTAGTGGTTTGGCAGGGGTCACAGATACGCAGTATTTT.

The chain recombines TRBV28 with TRBJ1-5; D is possibly TRBD1 (5 bases). The V end was cut by 8 bases, the J end by 1 base, with 21 bases between. Germline assignment: CDR1 MDHEN and CDR2 SYDVKM. The CDR3 is 17 residues long. CDR3 DNA sequence: TGTGCCAGCTACCAAACAGCGGGGGGAATCAGCAATCAGCCCCAGCATTTT. Encoded protein: CASYQTAGGISNQPQHF.

This clone was found a few times. The J gene is TRBJ2-7, the V gene TRBV27, with 9 nucleotides matching TRBD1. This CDR3 spans 15 amino acids. Unmatched junction bases numbered 10, after V lost 5 bases and J lost 5 bases. Germline CDR1 reads MNHEY; CDR2 reads SMNVEV (reference sequence). In DNA, the CDR3 is TGTGCCAGCAGTCCCTCCGGGACAGGGATCGACGAGCAGTACTTC. Translating it yields CASSPSGTGIDEQYF.

The chain uses TRBV27 and TRBJ1-5, with 8 bases lining up with TRBD1. Germline V CDR1 and CDR2: MNHEY, SMNVEV (reference sequence). This CDR3 comprises 14 residues. Germline trimming cut 6 bases from V and 4 bases from J; bases unmatched to any gene: 5. This CDR3 reads CASSPDRANQPQHF. The CDR3 DNA sequence: TGTGCCAGCAGCCCGGACAGGGCAAATCAGCCCCAGCATTTT.

This chain uses TRBV4-1 with TRBJ1-5; maybe TRBD1 (6 bases). The CDR3 loop spans 13 amino acids. V was cut by 3 bases and J by 7 bases, with 10 bases left in between. Germline CDR1 and CDR2: MGHRA and YSYEKL. CDR3 DNA: TGCGCCAGCAGCCAGAACAGGGACCAGCCCCAGCATTTT. Protein product: CASSQNRDQPQHF.

This clone has a handful of counts. V usage is TRBV5-4 and J usage is TRBJ1-5; D is uncertain. Germline V gene lookup returns CDR1 SGHNT and CDR2 YYREEE (reference sequence). V lost 1 base to trimming and J lost 7 bases, with 9 bases between them. The CDR3 loop spans 13 amino acids. The CDR3 DNA reads as TGTGCCAGCAGCTTGTTTAGGGTGCAGCCCCAGCATTTT. It encodes CASSLFRVQPQHF.

This sequence joins TRBV7-3 and TRBJ1-2, with a possible D match to TRBD1 (5 bases). The CDR3 extends over 13 amino acids. The V and J ends lost 5 bases and 3 bases respectively, with 10 bases between them. Germline-derived CDR1 and CDR2 are SGHTA and FQGTGA. The CDR3 DNA reads as TGTGCCAGCAGCCCGGGACCTGACTATGGCTACACCTTC. Protein sequence: CASSPGPDYGYTF.

CDR3 coding DNA: TGTGCCAGCAGCGCCAAACTAGCGGGAGAGTACGAGCAGTACTTC. It yields the protein CASSAKLAGEYEQYF. The chain joins TRBV3-1 (or the pseudogene TRBV3-2) to TRBJ2-7; the match to TRBD2 covers 11 bases. Per the germline V gene, CDR1 is LGHDT and CDR2 is YNNKEL (reference sequence). The CDR3 totals 15 residues. V was pared by 5 bases and J by 4 bases, with 7 bases of the junction left unmatched.

The chain has TRBV14 and TRBJ2-1; D unclear. Germline V gene sequence: CDR1 SGHDN, CDR2 FVKESK. The CDR3 spans 14 residues. Trimming cost V 4 bases and J 0 bases, with 7 bases left between them. CDR3 nucleotide sequence: TGTGCCAGCAGCCCTGACAACTCCTACAATGAGCAGTTCTTC. It encodes CASSPDNSYNEQFF.

The chain employs TRBV13 and TRBJ2-5, with D unclear. The V gene's germline CDR1 is PRHDT and CDR2 FYEKMQ (reference sequence). The CDR3 consists of 13 residues. The V end was cut by 5 bases, the J end by 2 bases, with 9 bases between. The CDR3: CASSIYGQETQYF. CDR3 nucleotides: TGTGCCAGCAGCATATATGGTCAAGAGACCCAGTACTTC.

The rearrangement uses TRBV24-1 and TRBJ1-1; 7 positions agree with TRBD1. V lost 10 bases to trimming and J lost 6 bases; unmatched junction nucleotides: 4. This CDR3 is 11 amino acids long. In germline, CDR1 is KGHDR, CDR2 SFDVKD. The CDR3 protein is CATKQGAEAFF. DNA for the CDR3: TGTGCCACTAAGCAGGGGGCTGAAGCTTTCTTT.

The chain carries TRBV7-9 and TRBJ1-3; D gene ambiguous. V was cut by 2 bases and J by 0 bases, with 8 bases left in between. Germline V gene sequence: CDR1 SEHNR, CDR2 FQNEAQ (reference sequence). CDR3 length: 15 residues. As DNA, the CDR3 is TGTGCCAGCAGCTTATGGATGAGCTCTGGAAACACCATATATTTT. Translating gives CASSLWMSSGNTIYF. The full variable domain, completed using reference TRBV7-9 and TRBJ1-3, is DTGVSQNPRHKITKRGQNVTFRCDPISEHNRLYWYRQTLGQGPEFLTYFQNEAQLEKSRLLSDRFSAERPKGSFSTLEIQRTEQGDSAMYLCASSLWMSSGNTIYFGEGSWLTVV.

The V and J genes are TRBV28 and TRBJ1-2; 9 bases match TRBD1. V trimming: 7 bases; J trimming: 4 bases; junction bases outside the gene matches: 7. This CDR3 has 14 residues. From germline, CDR1 is MDHEN and CDR2 SYDVKM. Here the CDR3 reads CASTWTGATYGYTF. The DNA for the CDR3 is TGTGCCAGCACTTGGACAGGGGCTACCTATGGCTACACCTTC.

This clone has a handful of counts. The V and J genes are TRBV18 and TRBJ1-1; TRBD1 matches at 7 bases. The V gene end was trimmed by 0 bases and the J gene end by 1 base; junction bases not matched to a gene: 2. The CDR3 runs 15 residues. The germline gives CDR1 KGHSH, CDR2 LQKENI. The DNA of the CDR3 is TGTGCCAGCTCACCACCGGGACAGAGGAACACTGAAGCTTTCTTT. This translates into CASSPPGQRNTEAFF.

The genes are TRBV14 and TRBJ1-2; 7 nucleotides line up with TRBD1. The length of the CDR3 is 15 residues. CDR1 is SGHDN, CDR2 FVKESK, per germline. With V trimmed by 0 bases and J by 4 bases, 5 bases remained unmatched. As DNA, the CDR3 is TGTGCCAGCAGCCAAGATTTCCGGACAGGCTATGGCTACACCTTC. Translated, it gives CASSQDFRTGYGYTF.

The chain carries TRBV5-1 and TRBJ2-5; 11 nucleotides match TRBD2. V was clipped by 4 bases and J by 5 bases; unmatched bases: 10. Germline V gives CDR1 SGHRS, CDR2 YFSETQ. This CDR3 is 16 amino acids long. The CDR3 DNA reads as TGCGCCAGCAGCCCGCTACTAGCGGGAGATGCGGAGACCCAGTACTTC. Translated, it gives CASSPLLAGDAETQYF.

The genes are TRBV9 and TRBJ2-7; TRBD1 is a possible D gene (6 bases). Germline V gene data show CDR1 as SGDLS and CDR2 as YYNGEE. V lost 0 bases and J lost 0, with 10 bases in between. This CDR3 is built from 15 residues. CDR3 coding DNA: TGTGCCAGCAGCGTAGCTTCGGACAGCTCCTACGAGCAGTACTTC. It yields the protein CASSVASDSSYEQYF.

V gene TRBV27 combines with J gene TRBJ2-1, with D uncertain. There are 15 residues in the CDR3. Germline-derived CDR1 and CDR2 are MNHEY and SMNVEV (reference sequence). V was shortened by 3 bases and J by 10 bases, with 19 bases between the two germline ends. CDR3 nucleotide sequence: TGTGCCAGCAGTTTCTTAGGGCGCCCCGGGCTAGAGCAGTTCTTC. Residues: CASSFLGRPGLEQFF.

The chain uses TRBV18 and TRBJ2-7; 11 bases line up with TRBD2. The CDR3 runs 15 residues. In germline, CDR1 is KGHSH, CDR2 LQKENI. The ends lost 6 bases at V and 0 bases at J; junction bases unmatched: 4. The CDR3 sequence is CASSPGLAASYEQYF. CDR3 nucleotide sequence: TGTGCCAGCTCCCCGGGACTAGCGGCCTCCTACGAGCAGTACTTC.

In this sample, this clone turned up once. The chain uses TRBV28 and TRBJ1-1; no clear D gene. Trimming removed 6 bases at V and 2 bases at J, with 4 bases between. The CDR3 runs 11 residues. Germline V gene data show CDR1 as MDHEN and CDR2 as SYDVKM. CDR3 nucleotide sequence: TGTGCCAGCAGACTTAACACTGAAGCTTTCTTT. Protein product: CASRLNTEAFF. Based on the CDR3 plus reference TRBV28 and TRBJ1-1, the full variable domain is DVKVTQSSRYLVKRTGEKVFLECVQDMDHENMFWYRQDPGLGLRLIYFSYDVKMKEKGDIPEGYSVSREKKERFSLILESASTNQTSMYLCASRLNTEAFFGQGTRLTVV.

The genes are TRBV28 and TRBJ1-2; TRBD1 agrees at 7 bases. Germline loops: CDR1 MDHEN, CDR2 SYDVKM. The length of the CDR3 is 14 residues. V was clipped by 7 bases and J by 0 bases; unmatched bases: 5. Here the CDR3 reads CASNRDSTNYGYTF. CDR3 DNA: TGTGCCAGCAATAGGGACAGCACTAACTATGGCTACACCTTC.

About this clone: The germline gene is not matched at one end of the junction; a read error may be the cause. CDR3 loop: CASERLAKTGELFF. As DNA, the CDR3 is TGTGCCTCCGAGAGACTAGCGAAAACCGGGGAGCTGTTTTTT. This sequence joins TRBV7-8 and TRBJ2-2, with 8 bases identical to TRBD2. The CDR3 is 14 amino acids. Germline values: CDR1 SGHVS, CDR2 FQNEAQ.

This clone has a single count. The V and J genes are TRBV5-1 and TRBJ1-2; TRBD1 matches at 7 bases. The CDR3 is 17 amino acids. Germline V gives CDR1 SGHRS, CDR2 YFSETQ. V was pared by 1 base and J by 2 bases, with 11 bases of the junction left unmatched. Written as DNA, the CDR3 is TGCGCCAGCAGCTTGTTCCCTGAAACAGGGGCAAACTATGGCTACACCTTC. Protein: CASSLFPETGANYGYTF.

V usage is TRBV6-2 or TRBV6-3 and J usage is TRBJ2-7, with a weak D call TRBD2 (5 bases). The CDR3 loop spans 13 amino acids. From germline, CDR1 is MNHEY and CDR2 SVGEGT. V dropped 3 bases and J dropped 4 bases, with 10 bases sitting between them. The CDR3 is CASSYSDLYEQYF. The CDR3 bases are TGTGCCAGCAGTTATTCGGACTTATACGAGCAGTACTTC.

The chain is built from TRBV5-1 and TRBJ2-2; D not certain. Germline CDR1 SGHRS, CDR2 YFSETQ. The CDR3 has 14 residues. V dropped 4 bases and J dropped 5 bases, with 12 bases sitting between them. This CDR3 is CASSPLGSTGELFF. CDR3 nucleotides: TGCGCCAGCAGCCCCTTAGGTTCTACCGGGGAGCTGTTTTTT.

CDR3 sequence reads: CASSQQVGDGTDTQYF. CDR3 DNA: TGTGCCAGCAGTCAGCAGGTAGGGGACGGCACAGATACGCAGTATTTT. The genes are TRBV28 and TRBJ2-3; D assignment may be TRBD1 or TRBD2 (5 bases each). V shed 5 bases and J shed 1 base, with 16 bases lying between them. This CDR3 has 16 amino acids. Germline V gene data show CDR1 as MDHEN and CDR2 as SYDVKM.

The chain recombines TRBV15 with TRBJ1-5; a weak D match, TRBD1 (5 bases). The V end was cut by 1 base, the J end by 4 bases, with 5 bases between. Germline CDR1 and CDR2: LNHNV and YYDKDF (reference sequence). This CDR3 contains 13 residues. CDR3 sequence (DNA): TGTGCCACCAGCAGAGGACAGAATCAGCCCCAGCATTTT. Translating gives CATSRGQNQPQHF. The whole variable domain, remainder taken from reference TRBV15 and TRBJ1-5, is DAMVIQNPRYQVTQFGKPVTLSCSQTLNHNVMYWYQQKSSQAPKLLFHYYDKDFNNEADTPDNFQSRRPNTSFCFLDIRSPGLGDTAMYLCATSRGQNQPQHFGDGTRLSIL.

V and J are TRBV7-2 and TRBJ2-3, with TRBD2 matching over 7 bases. The CDR3 length is 15 residues. The V gene end was trimmed by 5 bases and the J gene end by 7 bases; junction bases not matched to a gene: 12. Germline CDR1 SGHTA, CDR2 FQGNSA. The CDR3 loop reads CASSRIGTNLNTQYF. DNA for the CDR3: TGTGCCAGCAGCCGGATCGGGACTAACTTGAATACGCAGTATTTT.